The 2 T cell receptor beta chains reported below all come from one sample, sequenced in a study of blood T cells in healthy people across ages (dated by TCRdb to about 2015). The method behind the library was 5' RACE. TCRdb shows the sequencer as Illumina HiSeq 2500. The second PCR ran for roughly 7 to 11 cycles and used a J-beta primer mix along with a sample-barcoded 5' primer. TCRdb itself trimmed the public reads at Q25 with fastp, ran MiXCR and retained productive beta chains. Entries are consolidated by CDR3 protein sequence, retaining the most common genes and DNA. Counted in this sample were more than 450,000 distinct CDR3 sequences; approximately 26% of them appeared once. The ten largest clonotypes hold 3% to 4% of the sample. These data also featured in a second study, about T cells of mothers and their children.

The sequenced sample consisted of blood. The receptors come from a boy younger than 10 in good health.

The CDR3 nucleotides read TGTGCCAGCAGCTTGACAGGGGATGTAAGGACAGATACGCAGTATTTT. Protein: CASSLTGDVRTDTQYF. The chain carries TRBV7-2 and TRBJ2-3, with 8 bases that match TRBD1. The germline gives CDR1 SGHTA, CDR2 FQGNSA. The CDR3 is made up of 16 amino acids. V shed 3 bases and J 3 bases; nucleotides not matched to a gene: 8.

This clonotype is a singleton in its sample. This chain links TRBV7-9 with TRBJ1-2; D not certain. Between the trimmed V and J ends, which lost 5 bases and 3 bases, there was a span of 28 bases. Germline loops: CDR1 SEHNR, CDR2 FQNEAQ (reference sequence). The CDR3 runs to 19 residues. The CDR3 loop is CASSPIFVTRAAKDYGYTF. The CDR3 DNA reads TGTGCCAGCAGCCCTATTTTTGTTACCCGCGCAGCGAAGGACTATGGCTACACCTTC. The full variable domain, with the rest looked up from reference TRBV7-9 and TRBJ1-2, is DTGVSQNPRHKITKRGQNVTFRCDPISEHNRLYWYRQTLGQGPEFLTYFQNEAQLEKSRLLSDRFSAERPKGSFSTLEIQRTEQGDSAMYLCASSPIFVTRAAKDYGYTFGSGTRLTVV.